The 9 T cell receptor beta chains below were found in one sample sequenced in a study of T cells in women clearing cervical HPV infection. Sequencing was performed with immunoSEQ multiplex PCR; in TCRdb, only in-frame clones are kept and a portion is missing. The sample's table shows some 25,000 clones. Sequencing was performed on blood buffy coat. These receptors were taken from a woman between 18 and 70 years old with a cervical HPV16 infection that either progressed to CIN3+ or cleared (not recorded which).

As regards this clone: With the read ending 3 residues before the CDR3 end, the germline J gene is used to fill in that end. The rearrangement uses TRBV4-2 and TRBJ2-3, with 11 bases identical to TRBD2. The V gene end was trimmed by 0 bases and the J gene end by 0 bases; junction bases not matched to a gene: 11. The CDR3 is made up of 20 amino acids. CDR1 and CDR2 from the germline V gene are LGHNA and YNFKEQ. CDR3 bases read: TGTGCCAGCAGCCAAGATAGGGGCTCGACTAGCGGGGTTAGCACAGATACG. It is translated as CASSQDRGSTSGVSTDT. The whole CDR3 region reads CASSQDRGSTSGVSTDTQYF.

A note on this clone: The read ends 3 residues shy of where the CDR3 ends; the end is completed using the germline J gene. V usage is TRBV20-1 and J usage is TRBJ2-1; 7 nucleotides agree with TRBD1. Germline V lookup: CDR1 DFQATT, CDR2 SNEGSKA (reference sequence). J was trimmed by 3 bases and V by 6 bases; bases with no gene match: 17. The CDR3 is made up of 17 amino acids. The sequenced CDR3 bases are TGCAGTGCCGAAGCACTAGTCCGGGACAGAGACTACAATGAG. It specifies CSAEALVRDRDYNE. The entire CDR3 reads CSAEALVRDRDYNEQFF.

Comments on this clone: The read gets to within 3 residues of the CDR3 end, and the germline J gene fills in the rest. The chain recombines TRBV12-3 or TRBV12-4 with TRBJ2-4; 8 bases are a match to TRBD2. Germline trimming cut 2 bases from V and 6 bases from J; bases unmatched to any gene: 3. The CDR3 is 14 amino acids. The sequenced CDR3 bases are TGTGCCAGCAGTTTATCGGGGGGGAGAAACATT. Amino acid sequence: CASSLSGGRNI. The entire CDR3 protein is CASSLSGGRNIQYF.

The CDR3 DNA, read in part, is TGCAGTGCTAGTGCCAGGTTAGCCTACGAG. This translates into CSASARLAYE. The whole CDR3 region reads CSASARLAYEQYF. The V and J genes are TRBV20-1 and TRBJ2-7; no definite D call. The read is 3 residues too short to cover the CDR3 end, so that end is filled in from the germline J gene. V lost 3 bases and J lost 2, with 11 bases in between. CDR1 DFQATT and CDR2 SNEGSKA come from the germline V gene (reference sequence). This CDR3 comprises 13 residues.

About this clone itself: The CDR3 end is not reached by the read, which stops 3 residues before it; the germline J gene fills it in. The chain couples TRBV5-6 to TRBJ2-1, with 8 bases that match TRBD2. The CDR3 is 15 amino acids. Germline V gene sequence: CDR1 SGHDT, CDR2 YYEEEE. The V and J ends lost 0 bases and 4 bases, in that order; junction bases with no gene match: 3. The CDR3 spells CASSLGAGAYNEQFF. CDR3 DNA, as far as it was read: TGTGCCAGCAGCTTGGGAGCGGGAGCGTACAATGAG.

A word on this clone: The read finishes 3 residues shy of the CDR3 end, and the germline J gene is used to complete it. The V and J genes are TRBV30 and TRBJ2-3, with 7 bases lining up with TRBD1. The CDR3 runs 15 residues. CDR1 and CDR2 from the germline V gene are GTSNPN and SVGIG (reference sequence). The sequenced CDR3 bases are TGTGCCTGGAGTGTAAAACACAGGGGAAGTCAGCCG. This codes for CAWSVKHRGSQP. The full CDR3 sequence reads CAWSVKHRGSQPQYF. The full variable domain, in which reference TRBV30 and TRBJ2-3 provide the parts outside the CDR3, is SQTIHQWPATLVQPVGSPLSLECTVEGTSNPNLYWYRQAAGRGLQLLFYSVGIGQISSEVPQNLSASRPQDRQFILSSKKLLLSDSGFYLCAWSVKHRGSQPQYFGPGTRLTVL.

The CDR3 spells CSARPGQYEQYF. CDR3 DNA (partial): TGCAGTGCTAGACCAGGGCAGTACGAG. The chain couples TRBV20-1 to TRBJ2-7, with D perhaps TRBD1 (5 bases). The read ends 3 residues shy of where the CDR3 ends; the end is completed using the germline J gene. Germline V gene data show CDR1 as DFQATT and CDR2 as SNEGSKA (reference sequence). The CDR3 length is 12 residues. V dropped 2 bases and J dropped 4 bases, with 9 bases sitting between them.

Comments on this clone: The CDR3 extends 3 residues past the end of the read, so its final part is completed from the germline J gene. The V gene is TRBV12-3 or TRBV12-4, the J gene TRBJ2-1, with a tentative D call TRBD2 (5 bases). Between the trimmed V and J ends, which lost 3 bases and 9 bases, there was a span of 15 bases. The CDR3 length is 14 residues. CDR3 DNA, as far as it was read: TGTGCCAGCAGTTTTATACTAGGCCGGGGTGAG. This gives the protein CASSFILGRGE. The whole CDR3 sequence is CASSFILGRGEQFF.

Turning to this clone: At one boundary the junction diverges from the germline segment, which might be a read error. The sequenced fragment ends 3 residues before the CDR3 boundary, so the rest is inferred from the germline J gene. The sample has other DNA sequences that encode this CDR3 too. The rearrangement uses TRBV19 and TRBJ1-1; 7 bases line up with TRBD1. CDR3 length: 13 residues. Germline CDR1 and CDR2: LNHDA and SQIVND (reference sequence). The CDR3: CASRRQGTTEAFF. The DNA read from the CDR3 is TGTGCCAGCCGTCGACAGGGCACCACTGAG.